What follows are 11 T cell receptor beta chains derived from one specimen sequenced in a study of shared clonotypes between healthy human individuals. The repertoire was sequenced with immunoSEQ multiplex PCR; TCRdb's copy has only in-frame clones and lacks some. Here the sample spans millions of clones, 90% to 95% being singletons. The sample comprised naive CD4+ T cells sorted from blood. Subset indicated: CD45RA+ positively selected. These receptors were obtained from a man aged 18 to 30 in good health.

This chain connects TRBV6-5 to TRBJ1-1; possible D gene TRBD1, 5 bases. The V and J ends lost 6 bases and 8 bases respectively, with 19 bases between them. This CDR3 spans 14 amino acids. Looked up from germline, CDR1 is MNHEY and CDR2 is SVGAGI. CDR3 DNA: TGTGCCAGCAGCCCCGCACGGAGCAGGGCGGAAGCTTTCTTT. Its translation is CASSPARSRAEAFF.

J is TRBJ2-7 and V is TRBV5-4; 7 nucleotides agree with TRBD1. Germline V lookup: CDR1 SGHNT, CDR2 YYREEE (reference sequence). Trimming cost V 0 bases and J 6 bases; bases outside gene matches: 3. The CDR3 sequence is 13 residues long. The CDR3, as DNA: TGTGCCAGCAGCTTGGAGGGGGCGGTCGAGCAGTACTTC. It codes for CASSLEGAVEQYF. Full variable domain (rest looked up from reference TRBV5-4 and TRBJ2-7): ETGVTQSPTHLIKTRGQQVTLRCSSQSGHNTVSWYQQALGQGPQFIFQYYREEENGRGNFPPRFSGLQFPNYSSELNVNALELDDSALYLCASSLEGAVEQYFGPGTRLTVT.

The J gene is TRBJ2-6, the V gene TRBV28; 9 bases match TRBD1. From germline, CDR1 is MDHEN and CDR2 SYDVKM. V dropped 6 bases and J dropped 1; count of bases not matched to a gene: 16. CDR3 length equals 20 residues. CDR3 loop: CASSLQGGTGFGSGANVLTF. The DNA of the CDR3 is TGTGCCAGCAGCCTACAAGGTGGGACAGGGTTTGGATCTGGGGCCAACGTCCTGACTTTC.

The chain uses TRBV20-1 and TRBJ2-7, with 8 bases fitting TRBD2. V shed 6 bases and J 6 bases; nucleotides not matched to a gene: 4. CDR1 DFQATT and CDR2 SNEGSKA come from the germline V gene (reference sequence). This CDR3 region has 11 residues. As DNA, the CDR3 is TGCAGTGCCCGAGGGACTAGCGAGCAGTACTTC. This sequence encodes CSARGTSEQYF.

The chain has TRBV10-3 and TRBJ1-6; possible D gene TRBD1, 5 bases. Germline-derived CDR1 and CDR2 are ENHRY and SYGVKD. Deletions cut 2 bases from V and 9 bases from J, with 14 bases between. The CDR3 spans 15 residues. CDR3 in amino acids: CAISEPRVQGSPLHF. Here the CDR3 DNA reads TGTGCCATCAGTGAGCCCAGGGTCCAGGGTTCACCCCTCCACTTT.

The CDR3 nucleotides are TGTGCCAGCAGCGTAGCTGGGGACAGAGAAGCTTTCTTT. Protein product: CASSVAGDREAFF. The chain recombines TRBV9 with TRBJ1-1, with TRBD1 matching over 7 bases. Germline V lookup: CDR1 SGDLS, CDR2 YYNGEE. After removal of 0 bases from V and 8 bases from J, the junction contained 4 bases not matched to a gene. The CDR3 sequence is 13 residues long.

V gene TRBV5-4 combines with J gene TRBJ1-6; D uncertain. Germline-derived CDR1 and CDR2 are SGHNT and YYREEE (reference sequence). V was trimmed by 2 bases and J by 5 bases, leaving 8 bases between them. The CDR3 is 14 residues long. The CDR3: CASSLLQDNSPLHF. The CDR3 region has the DNA TGTGCCAGCAGCTTACTACAAGATAATTCACCCCTCCACTTT.

J is TRBJ1-1 and V is TRBV7-9; D remains ambiguous. V lost 2 bases to trimming and J lost 2 bases, with 9 bases between them. Germline V gene data show CDR1 as SEHNR and CDR2 as FQNEAQ (reference sequence). CDR3 length: 14 residues. The CDR3 reads CASSLLGSNTEAFF. CDR3 sequence (DNA): TGTGCCAGCAGCTTATTAGGGAGTAACACTGAAGCTTTCTTT.

This chain uses TRBV6-1 with TRBJ1-3; D call uncertain. Germline assignment: CDR1 MNHNS and CDR2 SASEGT. The CDR3 has 15 residues. V gave up 0 bases and J gave up 7 bases, with 13 bases separating them. CDR3 DNA: TGTGCCAGCAGTGAAGCGCGAGGACGATTCAACACCATATATTTT. Translated, it gives CASSEARGRFNTIYF.

DNA for the CDR3: TGTGCCAGCAGAGGCAGGCGGACTGAAGCTTTCTTT. This codes for CASRGRRTEAFF. This chain uses TRBV28 with TRBJ1-1; no clear D. This CDR3 comprises 12 residues. The germline CDR1 and CDR2 sequences are MDHEN and SYDVKM. V was pared by 6 bases and J by 5 bases, with 10 bases between.

The gene calls are TRBV5-1 and TRBJ2-3; either TRBD1 or TRBD2 may supply D (6 bases each). Trimming removed 0 bases from V and 4 bases from J, with 12 bases in between. CDR3 length: 15 amino acids. Per germline, CDR1 SGHRS and CDR2 YFSETQ. CDR3 nucleotide sequence: TGCGCCAGCAGCTTGGAGGGGGGCTTGCCAGATACGCAGTATTTT. It codes for CASSLEGGLPDTQYF. The variable domain in full, with the rest retrieved from reference TRBV5-1 and TRBJ2-3, is KAGVTQTPRYLIKTRGQQVTLSCSPISGHRSVSWYQQTPGQGLQFLFEYFSETQRNKGNFPGRFSGRQFSNSRSEMNVSTLELGDSALYLCASSLEGGLPDTQYFGPGTRLTVL.